This T cell receptor (beta chain) was profiled in a study of blood T cells in healthy people across ages. Study outcomes and limitations: Long-lived and aged donors differed, with more naive CD4+ cells and higher diversity in the long-lived.

Next came a second PCR, run for 7 to 11 cycles, which used a sample-barcoded 5' primer along with a J-beta primer mix. MiXCR was run by TCRdb on the 5' RACE reads, yielding one entry per CDR3 protein. Altogether about 1,000,000 distinct CDR3 sequences are present, 40% to 55% being singletons, with the ten largest covering over 15%. Each sample used at least 6.5 million PBMCs. The authors extracted at least 6 micrograms of total RNA per sample. Germline V gene sequence: CDR1 MNHEY, CDR2 SVGEGT. There are 13 residues in the CDR3. This clonotype has more than one count but fewer than ten. Its antigen is still unknown.

The clonotype comes from a woman aged 55-75 years in good health. The chain has TRBV6-2 or TRBV6-3 and TRBJ2-4; 8 bases map to TRBD2. The end of the DNA is better explained by TRBJ2-7, so the J call may be wrong. Sequencing was carried out using blood. CDR3 nucleotide sequence: TGTGCCAGCAGAATGGGACTAGGGCGCGAGCAGTACTTC. Residues: CASRMGLGREQYF.